The rows below give T cell receptor beta chains drawn from one sample of a study of shared clonotypes between healthy human individuals. Repertoires were generated with immunoSEQ multiplex PCR, while TCRdb's copy carries only in-frame clones and drops some. The sample lists approximately 2.1 million clones; 90% to 95% were seen once. Sequencing used naive CD4+ T cells from PBMCs. The receptors come from a man in his late teens or twenties in good health. Some clones in this sample may be carry-over from other donors' samples. CDR3s include the opening cysteine and the closing phenylalanine or tryptophan. Fields, in order: D gene, J gene, V gene, clone size, CDR3 DNA, CDR3 protein. D genes are given only for firm matches. Clone size is stated in some rows and not others, as once, few, many or a class when expanded.

>-|TRBJ2-1|TRBV5-1|-
TGCGCCAGCAGCTTGAGACAGGAGTACAATGAGCAGTTCTTC
CASSLRQEYNEQFF
>-|TRBJ1-3|TRBV5-1|-
TGCGCCAGCACAATGACCAGCCTCCTCTCTGGAAACACCATATATTTT
CASTMTSLLSGNTIYF
>-|TRBJ1-2|TRBV6-5|-
TGTGCCAGCACAAGGGGGAGGGATGATGGCTACACCTTC
CASTRGRDDGYTF
>TRBD1|TRBJ2-1|TRBV27|-
TGTGCCAGCAGTTTTGGGATACAGGGGGCTAGCTCCTACAATGAGCAGTTCTTC
CASSFGIQGASSYNEQFF
>-|TRBJ2-7|TRBV7-2|-
TGTGCCAGCAGCCCCAGTTGGCAGGCGAGCTCCTACGAGCAGTACTTC
CASSPSWQASSYEQYF
>-|TRBJ2-1|TRBV2|-
TGTGCCAGCTGTATGGACAGGCCGACTCCTAGCGATGAGCAGTTCTTC
CASCMDRPTPSDEQFF
>TRBD1|TRBJ1-4|TRBV28|few
TGTGCCAGCAGATCCCCCGCCGAGGGGGCGAGACTGTTTTTT
CASRSPAEGARLFF
>-|TRBJ1-1|TRBV7-9|-
TGTGCCAGCAGCTTAAGCCCTCACACTGAAGCTTTCTTT
CASSLSPHTEAFF
>-|TRBJ2-7|TRBV6-1|-
TGTGCCAGCAGCCCGGGACTTTATCGGAAGCAGTACTTC
CASSPGLYRKQYF
>-|TRBJ2-1|TRBV5-1|-
TGCGCCAGCAGCTCCGGGACCTTAACCTCCAATGAGCAGTTCTTC
CASSSGTLTSNEQFF
>-|TRBJ1-5|TRBV28|-
TGTGCCAGCACCAGACATCAGGACAGTGTCAATCAGCCCCAGCATTTT
CASTRHQDSVNQPQHF
>-|TRBJ2-5|TRBV28|-
TGTGCCAGCAGCGGACAACTAGAAGAGACCCAGTACTTC
CASSGQLEETQYF
>-|TRBJ2-2|TRBV29-1|-
TGCAGCGTTGACTCTAGGAACACCGGGGAGCTGTTTTTT
CSVDSRNTGELFF
>-|TRBJ2-5|TRBV30|-
TGTGCCTGGAGTCCCCCTGGGAAGACCCAGTACTTC
CAWSPPGKTQYF
>-|TRBJ2-2|TRBV5-1|few
TGCGCCAGCAGCAACACCGGGGAGCTGTTTTTT
CASSNTGELFF
>TRBD2|TRBJ2-5|TRBV2|-
TGTGCCAGCAGTCTCCTCGGGGTAGCGGGAGGAGAGACCCAGTACTTC
CASSLLGVAGGETQYF
>-|TRBJ1-3|TRBV5-8|-
TGTGCCAGCAGCTTGGGGGCTGGAAACACCATATATTTT
CASSLGAGNTIYF
>TRBD1|TRBJ1-4|TRBV7-6|-
TGTGCCAGCAGCTTAACCCGACAGGGGGCTAATGAAAAACTGTTTTTT
CASSLTRQGANEKLFF
>TRBD1|TRBJ2-5|TRBV29-1|-
TGCAGCGTTGTCAGAGGGGGCCCCCGAGAGAACCAGTACTTC
CSVVRGGPRENQYF
>-|TRBJ2-7|TRBV5-4|-
TGTGCCAGCAGCTTGAGGGAGAGCTCCTACGAGCAGTACTTC
CASSLRESSYEQYF
>-|TRBJ1-3|TRBV7-9|-
TGTGCCAGCAGTCCTACGGGGGGAAACACCATATATTTT
CASSPTGGNTIYF
>-|TRBJ1-3|TRBV5-1|-
TGCGCCAGCAGCAGGGGACCCGGGGACACCATATATTTT
CASSRGPGDTIYF
>TRBD1|TRBJ2-1|TRBV15|-
TGTGCCACCAGCCTTAGACAGGGGTCGCCCAATGAGCAGTTCTTC
CATSLRQGSPNEQFF
>-|TRBJ1-3|TRBV18|-
TGTGCCAGTACCGGACGTAGCTCTGGAAACACCATATATTTT
CASTGRSSGNTIYF
>TRBD2|TRBJ2-1|TRBV7-9|-
TGTGCCAGCAGCCCCCGGGTTAGCGGGAGCTACAATGAGCAGTTCTTC
CASSPRVSGSYNEQFF
>-|TRBJ2-3|TRBV28|-
TGTGCCAGCACCGGGGACCCTGCGGGGCAGTATTTT
CASTGDPAGQYF
>TRBD1|TRBJ2-7|TRBV5-1|-
TGCGCCAGCAGCTTGGCGGGGGACAGGGTGTCTTCCGAGCAGTACTTC
CASSLAGDRVSSEQYF
>TRBD1|TRBJ2-5|TRBV28|-
TGTGCCAGCAGTGATCTAACGACAGGGGGGGACCAGTACTTC
CASSDLTTGGDQYF
>TRBD1|TRBJ1-1|TRBV6-5|-
TGTGCCAGCAGTTACGGCGACAGGGGCACTGAAGCTTTCTTT
CASSYGDRGTEAFF
>-|TRBJ1-1|TRBV28|-
TGTGCCAGCCGTTGGTCGGGAGTAGGCGCGGTGTCGGAAGCTTTCTTT
CASRWSGVGAVSEAFF
>-|TRBJ1-1|TRBV4-1|few
TGCGCCAGCAGCCTTCGTTCAACACAGAATCAGAACACTGAAGCTTTCTTT
CASSLRSTQNQNTEAFF
>TRBD2|TRBJ2-1|TRBV6-5|-
TGTGCCAGCAGTTTTGAACTAGCGGGAGGGCCTTATGAGCAGTTCTTC
CASSFELAGGPYEQFF
>-|TRBJ1-5|TRBV28|-
TGTGCCAGCACTCCGGGCCATGAGAGCAATCAGCCCCAGCATTTT
CASTPGHESNQPQHF
>-|TRBJ2-3|TRBV11-3|once
TGTGCCAGCAGCTTTTTCACAGATACGCAGTATTTT
CASSFFTDTQYF
>-|TRBJ2-7|TRBV28|once
TGTGCCAGCAGTACGCCCATGTTGAGAGAGCAGTACTTC
CASSTPMLREQYF
>-|TRBJ2-1|TRBV11-3|-
TGTGCCAGCGCCAAGCCCAGCGGAGCTTACAATGAGCAGTTCTTC
CASAKPSGAYNEQFF
>-|TRBJ1-5|TRBV30|-
TGTGCCTGGGCGGGATTTAGCAATCAGCCCCAGCATTTT
CAWAGFSNQPQHF
>TRBD2|TRBJ2-3|TRBV28|-
TGTGCCAGCACCCAGATAGCGGGAGGGCCAGCTCAGGCGCAGTATTTT
CASTQIAGGPAQAQYF
>TRBD2|TRBJ2-3|TRBV2|-
TGTGCCAGCTTACTAGCGGGGGGTCCAGATACGCAGTATTTT
CASLLAGGPDTQYF
>-|TRBJ2-3|TRBV5-1|-
TGCGCCAGCAGCTTATATCTAGCAACAGATACGCAGTATTTT
CASSLYLATDTQYF
>-|TRBJ1-2|TRBV9|-
TGTGCCAGCAGCGCGCAGGGGAGTGGGTATGGCTACACCTTC
CASSAQGSGYGYTF
>TRBD1|TRBJ2-2|TRBV18|-
TGTGCCAGCTCACCACCGGACAGGGCCCCCGGGGAGCTGTTTTTT
CASSPPDRAPGELFF
>TRBD1|TRBJ1-1|TRBV2|-
TGTGCCAGCAGTGAAGAGGGGGCAGTGGGGCGCACTGAAGCTTTCTTT
CASSEEGAVGRTEAFF
>-|TRBJ2-6|TRBV27|-
TGTGCCAGCAGTTATGCGGGGACAGTATTATCTGGTGCCAACGTCCTGACTTTC
CASSYAGTVLSGANVLTF
>TRBD1|TRBJ1-2|TRBV27|-
TGTGCCAGCAGTGCTCAGGGGGCGGACTATGGCTACACCTTC
CASSAQGADYGYTF
>TRBD1|TRBJ1-4|TRBV28|-
TGTGCCAGCAGCGAACAGGGGGCGCTTGGGGAAAAACTGTTTTTT
CASSEQGALGEKLFF
>TRBD1|TRBJ2-7|TRBV10-3|-
TGTGCCATCAGTGATCGCGGACAGGGGGCATGGGAGCAGTACTTC
CAISDRGQGAWEQYF
>-|TRBJ2-1|TRBV9|-
TGTGCCAGCAGCTTTTCCGGGAGCTCCTACAATGAGCAGTTCTTC
CASSFSGSSYNEQFF
>-|TRBJ1-2|TRBV6-1|-
TGTGCCAGCAGTGAAACAGGCAACTATGGCTACACCTTC
CASSETGNYGYTF
>-|TRBJ2-5|TRBV5-6|once
TGTGCCAGCAGCCAAAGGAATTTTCAAGAGACCCAGTACTTC
CASSQRNFQETQYF
>TRBD1|TRBJ1-4|TRBV27|-
TGTGCCACCAAGGGGACAGGGGTGTCGGTGGATGAAAAACTGTTTTTT
CATKGTGVSVDEKLFF
>-|TRBJ2-7|TRBV30|once
TGTGCCTGGAGTAAAAGGACAGGACTATACGAGCAGTACTTC
CAWSKRTGLYEQYF
>TRBD2|TRBJ2-7|TRBV6-6|-
TGTGCCAGCCGGACTAGCGGAAATTATTACGAGCAGTACTTC
CASRTSGNYYEQYF
>-|TRBJ1-4|TRBV5-1|few
TGCGCCAGCAGTAAGGACAGAAGCAATGAAAAACTGTTTTTT
CASSKDRSNEKLFF
>TRBD2|TRBJ2-7|TRBV5-1|once
TGCGCCAGCAGCTCGGGCGTAGCGGGGACCCTTGACGAGCAGTACTTC
CASSSGVAGTLDEQYF
>-|TRBJ1-2|TRBV7-3|-
TGTGCCAGCAGCCCGGGAGGGGGGCTCGGGTATGGCTACACCTTC
CASSPGGGLGYGYTF
>-|TRBJ1-2|TRBV18|-
TGTGCCAGCTCACCACTAACCGGACCCCGGGCCTATGGCTACACCTTC
CASSPLTGPRAYGYTF